Shown below are 20 T cell receptor beta chains from a single sample sequenced in a study of cytomegalovirus exposure and HLA in healthy donors. The method was immunoSEQ multiplex PCR; TCRdb's version includes in-frame clones alone and lacks a portion of them. The sample has roughly 60,000 clones; roughly 94% are singletons. The specimen sequenced was PBMCs. These TCRs come from a woman between 18 and 29 years old in good health and CMV-seropositive.

This clone appeared a single time. CDR3 residues: CASSLVQGSQPQHF. The CDR3 nucleotides are TGTGCCAGCAGTTTAGTACAGGGTAGTCAGCCCCAGCATTTT. The chain recombines TRBV27 with TRBJ1-5, with D possibly matching TRBD1 (6 bases). The CDR3 totals 14 residues. V gave up 2 bases and J gave up 6 bases, with 11 bases separating them. The germline V gene has CDR1 MNHEY and CDR2 SMNVEV (reference sequence).

The chain recombines TRBV13 with TRBJ2-7; 9 nucleotides align to TRBD1. This CDR3 has 14 amino acids. The germline V gene encodes CDR1 PRHDT and CDR2 FYEKMQ (reference sequence). V dropped 3 bases and J dropped 6; count of bases not matched to a gene: 6. CDR3 sequence: CASSFGQGTSEQYF. In nucleotides, the CDR3 is TGTGCCAGCAGCTTCGGACAGGGGACCAGCGAGCAGTACTTC.

The chain couples TRBV9 to TRBJ2-1; TRBD2 matches 8 bases. The trim removed 0 bases at V and 6 bases at J, leaving 5 bases unmatched. The germline V gene encodes CDR1 SGDLS and CDR2 YYNGEE. The CDR3 consists of 15 residues. CDR3 in amino acids: CASSVGSLAVNEQFF. The CDR3 DNA follows: TGTGCCAGCAGCGTAGGGTCACTAGCGGTCAATGAGCAGTTCTTC.

Regarding this clone: Other DNA sequences in this sample translate to the same CDR3. This sequence joins TRBV9 and TRBJ1-1; D is ambiguous. V lost 0 bases, J lost 8 bases, and 14 bases lay in between. The CDR3 totals 14 residues. Looked up from germline, CDR1 is SGDLS and CDR2 is YYNGEE. CDR3 amino acids: CASSVVSGGTEAFF. The CDR3 DNA follows: TGTGCCAGCAGCGTAGTAAGCGGAGGCACCGAAGCTTTCTTT.

Concerning this clone itself: The junction does not match germline at one end; this may be a read error. The rearrangement uses TRBV13 and TRBJ1-2; TRBD1 is a possible D gene (6 bases). Per the germline V gene, CDR1 is PRHDT and CDR2 is FYEKMQ (reference sequence). The CDR3 runs to 17 residues. The CDR3 bases are TGTGCCAGCAGATCGAAGGCCACAGGGTTCCTGGCCTATGACTACACCTTC. Its translation: CASRSKATGFLAYDYTF.

V usage is TRBV19 and J usage is TRBJ2-7; 8 nucleotides align to TRBD1. This CDR3 is built from 14 residues. V was pared by 6 bases and J by 5 bases, with 9 bases of the junction left unmatched. CDR1 is LNHDA, CDR2 SQIVND, per germline (reference sequence). The CDR3 region is CASSISTGGDEQYF. CDR3 nucleotide sequence: TGTGCCAGTAGCATATCAACAGGGGGTGACGAGCAGTACTTC.

V gene TRBV28 combines with J gene TRBJ2-3; D is undetermined. This CDR3 comprises 14 residues. The V end was cut by 2 bases, the J end by 0 bases, with 6 bases between. CDR1 MDHEN and CDR2 SYDVKM come from the germline V gene. The CDR3 nucleotides are TGTGCCAGCAGTTTAAATCCGAGCACAGATACGCAGTATTTT. Encoded protein: CASSLNPSTDTQYF.

This clone was picked up a small number of times. V and J are TRBV5-4 and TRBJ2-7; TRBD2 agrees at 9 bases. The CDR3 extends over 16 amino acids. The trim removed 4 bases at V and 4 bases at J, leaving 12 bases unmatched. CDR1 is SGHNT, CDR2 YYREEE, per germline (reference sequence). The chain's CDR3 is CASSPPGASGTYEQYF. CDR3 in DNA: TGTGCCAGCAGCCCACCCGGAGCTAGCGGGACTTACGAGCAGTACTTC.

This clone showed up just once. The V call is TRBV6-5, the J call TRBJ1-2; possible D gene TRBD1, 6 bases. The CDR3 extends over 12 amino acids. Trimming removed 8 bases from V and 8 bases from J, with 15 bases in between. In germline, CDR1 is MNHEY, CDR2 SVGAGI. This chain's CDR3 is CASSRDNFGYTF. As DNA, the CDR3 is TGTGCCAGCTCCCGGGACAACTTCGGCTACACCTTC.

The chain combines TRBV7-9 with TRBJ2-7, with 8 positions matching TRBD1. The length of the CDR3 is 16 residues. V dropped 5 bases and J dropped 0; count of bases not matched to a gene: 9. Germline V gene lookup returns CDR1 SEHNR and CDR2 FQNEAQ (reference sequence). CDR3 residues: CASSPRQGTSSYEQYF. The CDR3 region has the DNA TGTGCCAGCAGCCCCCGACAGGGGACGAGCTCCTACGAGCAGTACTTC.

This chain's CDR3 is CASSRSGTGNTEAFF. CDR3 nucleotides: TGTGCCAGCAGTCGGTCCGGGACTGGGAACACTGAAGCTTTCTTT. The chain is built from TRBV6-5 and TRBJ1-1, with a possible D match to TRBD1 (5 bases). Germline lookup yields CDR1 MNHEY and CDR2 SVGAGI. CDR3 length equals 15 residues. The V and J ends lost 5 bases and 1 base respectively, with 14 bases between them.

The rearrangement uses TRBV28 and TRBJ1-2; 7 nucleotides line up with TRBD1. Losses at the gene ends were 6 bases for V and 6 bases for J; bases not matched to a gene: 7. Germline CDR1 and CDR2: MDHEN and SYDVKM. This CDR3 spans 13 amino acids. The CDR3 spells CASRLGTADGYTF. The CDR3 DNA reads TGTGCCAGCAGACTCGGGACAGCCGATGGCTACACCTTC.

V is TRBV27 and J is TRBJ1-2, with D maybe TRBD1 (5 bases). CDR1 and CDR2 (germline): MNHEY, SMNVEV (reference sequence). This CDR3 spans 11 amino acids. V lost 6 bases and J 4 bases, leaving 6 bases between the germline ends. The CDR3 loop reads CASRDSYGYTF. CDR3 sequence (DNA): TGTGCCAGCAGAGACAGCTATGGCTACACCTTC.

V and J are TRBV30 and TRBJ1-3; weak D call: TRBD1 (5 bases). Trimming cost V 8 bases and J 0 bases, with 14 bases left between them. The CDR3 loop spans 14 amino acids. The germline CDR1 and CDR2 sequences are GTSNPN and SVGIG (reference sequence). The CDR3: CATTGNNSGNTIYF. CDR3 coding DNA: TGTGCCACCACAGGCAACAACTCTGGAAACACCATATATTTT.

By proportion, this clone is medium-sized. The chain is built from TRBV5-5 and TRBJ2-7; D not certain. V dropped 4 bases and J dropped 2 bases, with 16 bases sitting between them. This CDR3 spans 15 amino acids. Germline V gene data show CDR1 as SGHKS and CDR2 as YYEKEE (reference sequence). The CDR3 protein is CASSGRERWAYEQYF. Written as DNA, the CDR3 is TGTGCCAGCAGCGGCCGCGAGCGCTGGGCCTACGAGCAGTACTTC.

The chain has TRBV19 and TRBJ2-7, with D possibly TRBD1 on 6 matching bases. This CDR3 is 13 amino acids long. Trimming shortened V by 3 bases and J by 8 bases, and 14 bases separated the two germline ends. The germline CDR1 and CDR2 sequences are LNHDA and SQIVND (reference sequence). The CDR3 spells CASSIGQGPQQYF. The CDR3 region has the DNA TGTGCCAGTAGTATTGGTCAGGGGCCTCAGCAGTACTTC.

The chain couples TRBV7-2 to TRBJ1-5, with 7 positions matching TRBD1. Trimming removed 3 bases from V and 5 bases from J; junction bases left unmatched: 1. The CDR3 extends over 13 amino acids. CDR1 and CDR2 from the germline V gene are SGHTA and FQGNSA. The CDR3 protein is CASSFDRDQPQHF. In DNA form, the CDR3 reads TGTGCCAGCAGCTTCGACAGGGATCAGCCCCAGCATTTT. Together with reference TRBV7-2 and TRBJ1-5, the CDR3 gives the full variable domain: GAGVSQSPSNKVTEKGKDVELRCDPISGHTALYWYRQSLGQGLEFLIYFQGNSAPDKSGLPSDRFSAERTGGSVSTLTIQRTQQEDSAVYLCASSFDRDQPQHFGDGTRLSIL.

The chain joins TRBV5-1 to TRBJ2-7; D might be TRBD2 (5 bases). The CDR3 sequence is 14 residues long. Germline CDR1 is SGHRS and CDR2 is YFSETQ. V lost 4 bases and J 1 base, leaving 12 bases between the germline ends. CDR3 loop: CASSAWTDSYEQYF. CDR3 bases: TGCGCCAGCAGCGCATGGACTGATTCCTACGAGCAGTACTTC. The full variable domain, completed using reference TRBV5-1 and TRBJ2-7, is KAGVTQTPRYLIKTRGQQVTLSCSPISGHRSVSWYQQTPGQGLQFLFEYFSETQRNKGNFPGRFSGRQFSNSRSEMNVSTLELGDSALYLCASSAWTDSYEQYFGPGTRLTVT.

The chain combines TRBV28 with TRBJ2-7, with TRBD1 as a possible D gene (5 bases). Germline-derived CDR1 and CDR2 are MDHEN and SYDVKM. The CDR3 contains 14 residues. Trimming left V 3 bases short and J 2 bases short, with 11 bases between. The CDR3 spells CASSLGYRTYEQYF. The DNA for the CDR3 is TGTGCCAGCAGTTTGGGCTACAGGACCTACGAGCAGTACTTC. Full variable domain (rest looked up from reference TRBV28 and TRBJ2-7): DVKVTQSSRYLVKRTGEKVFLECVQDMDHENMFWYRQDPGLGLRLIYFSYDVKMKEKGDIPEGYSVSREKKERFSLILESASTNQTSMYLCASSLGYRTYEQYFGPGTRLTVT.

This chain links TRBV6-5 with TRBJ2-1; 8 bases agree with TRBD1. CDR1 is MNHEY, CDR2 SVGAGI, per germline. J gave up 9 bases and V 6 bases, and 13 bases lay outside the gene matches. The CDR3 length is 15 residues. The CDR3 DNA is TGTGCCAGCAGGCCAGACCAGGGGGCCCGGGGTGAGCAGTTCTTC. Its translation is CASRPDQGARGEQFF.